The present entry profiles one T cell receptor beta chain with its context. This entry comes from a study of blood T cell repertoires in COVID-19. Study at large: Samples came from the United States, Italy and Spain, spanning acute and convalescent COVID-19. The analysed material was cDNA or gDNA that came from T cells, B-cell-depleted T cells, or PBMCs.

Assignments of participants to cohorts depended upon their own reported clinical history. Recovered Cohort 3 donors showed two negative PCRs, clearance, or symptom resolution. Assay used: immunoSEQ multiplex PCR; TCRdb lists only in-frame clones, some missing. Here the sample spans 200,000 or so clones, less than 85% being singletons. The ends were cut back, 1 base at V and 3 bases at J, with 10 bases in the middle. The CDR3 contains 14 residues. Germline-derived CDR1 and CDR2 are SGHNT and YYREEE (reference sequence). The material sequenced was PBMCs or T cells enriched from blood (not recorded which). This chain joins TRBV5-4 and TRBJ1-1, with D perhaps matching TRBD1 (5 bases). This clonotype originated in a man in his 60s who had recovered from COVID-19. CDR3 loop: CASSLQGHDTEAFF. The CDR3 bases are TGTGCCAGCAGCTTGCAGGGTCACGACACTGAAGCTTTCTTT.